This record looks at one T cell receptor beta chain sequence and its context. The V gene's germline CDR1 is SEHNR and CDR2 FQNEAQ (reference sequence). V lost 2 bases and J lost 1, with 6 bases in between. CDR3 length: 13 amino acids. Assay: immunoSEQ multiplex PCR; the TCRdb copy retains only in-frame clones and omits some. The sample has 300,000 or so clones; 80% to 90% are singletons. This specimen comes from a study of blood T cell repertoires in COVID-19. Sequences were obtained from peripheral blood. This sequence originates from a young man who had recovered from COVID-19. The V call is TRBV7-9, the J call TRBJ2-7, with unresolved D. The CDR3 reads CASSLLDSYEQYF. The DNA for the CDR3 is TGTGCCAGCAGCTTACTAGATTCCTACGAGCAGTACTTC.